A single sample is the source of the 15 T cell receptor beta chains below, sequenced in a study of CD4 T cells in relation to SARS-CoV-2 and coronaviruses. Data came from immunoSEQ multiplex PCR; TCRdb stores just in-frame clones and leaves some out. This table has 25,000 or so clones, around 76% appearing once. Their antigen targets remain unknown. CD4+ T cells from unexposed donors were obtained before the COVID-19 pandemic (2011-2018). Isolation of CD4+ T cells took place after approximately eleven days in culture. The sample taken for sequencing was CD4+ T cells from PBMCs, cultured in vitro. Receptors were obtained from a human donor in good health.

This clone has a handful of counts. V and J are TRBV30 and TRBJ1-2; TRBD1 might be the D (6 bases). V lost 3 bases to trimming and J lost 3 bases, with 14 bases between them. The germline gives CDR1 GTSNPN, CDR2 SVGIG (reference sequence). The CDR3 has 14 amino acids. The CDR3 DNA is TGTGCCTGGAGCACAGGGTCTTCGGACTATGGCTACACCTTC. Its translation: CAWSTGSSDYGYTF. Full variable domain (outside the CDR3, taken from reference TRBV30 and TRBJ1-2): SQTIHQWPATLVQPVGSPLSLECTVEGTSNPNLYWYRQAAGRGLQLLFYSVGIGQISSEVPQNLSASRPQDRQFILSSKKLLLSDSGFYLCAWSTGSSDYGYTFGSGTRLTVV.

The rearrangement joins TRBV5-4 to TRBJ2-2; 8 bases map to TRBD2. Unmatched junction bases numbered 13, after V lost 5 bases and J lost 7 bases. The germline V gene has CDR1 SGHNT and CDR2 YYREEE (reference sequence). This CDR3 contains 16 residues. CDR3 amino acids: CASSTEVAGGGGELFF. CDR3 bases: TGTGCCAGCAGTACCGAGGTTGCGGGAGGAGGCGGGGAGCTGTTTTTT. Looking up the rest from reference TRBV5-4 and TRBJ2-2 gives the full variable domain: ETGVTQSPTHLIKTRGQQVTLRCSSQSGHNTVSWYQQALGQGPQFIFQYYREEENGRGNFPPRFSGLQFPNYSSELNVNALELDDSALYLCASSTEVAGGGGELFFGEGSRLTVL.

The chain joins TRBV6-1 to TRBJ2-7, with 12 bases matching TRBD2. The length of the CDR3 is 16 residues. CDR1 and CDR2 (germline): MNHNS, SASEGT. V was clipped by 4 bases and J by 7 bases; unmatched bases: 11. For the CDR3, the DNA is TGTGCCAGCAGTGGTCGACTAGCGGGGGCCCCGCCAGAGCAGTACTTC. Its protein is CASSGRLAGAPPEQYF.

The V call is TRBV5-1, the J call TRBJ1-2; TRBD1 might be the D (5 bases). The CDR3 runs 15 residues. V was pared by 1 base and J by 0 bases, with 10 bases between. Germline CDR1 SGHRS, CDR2 YFSETQ. DNA for the CDR3: TGCGCCAGCAGCTTGACGGGGGAAGCTAACTATGGCTACACCTTC. Protein product: CASSLTGEANYGYTF.

The V call is TRBV5-8, the J call TRBJ2-7, with D possibly being TRBD2 (6 bases). Germline CDR1 is SGHTS and CDR2 is YDEGEE. The ends were cut back, 0 bases at V and 4 bases at J, with 14 bases in the middle. The CDR3 is 15 residues long. The CDR3: CASSLGGDGLYEQYF. The CDR3 DNA reads as TGTGCCAGCAGCTTGGGGGGGGACGGGCTGTACGAGCAGTACTTC.

V is TRBV11-2 and J is TRBJ2-1, with 7 bases lining up with TRBD2. This CDR3 is built from 15 residues. V trimming: 5 bases; J trimming: 4 bases; junction bases outside the gene matches: 8. CDR1 is SGHAT, CDR2 FQNNGV, per germline. This CDR3 is CASSPRRELYNEQFF. CDR3 DNA: TGTGCCAGCAGCCCACGGCGGGAGTTATACAATGAGCAGTTCTTC.

The V gene is TRBV5-6, the J gene TRBJ1-1; D possibly corresponds to TRBD1 (5 bases). V was cut by 4 bases and J by 1 base, with 14 bases left in between. Germline loops: CDR1 SGHDT, CDR2 YYEEEE. The CDR3 runs 15 residues. CDR3 in DNA: TGTGCCAGCAGCCCTGTGGGGACGGAGAACACTGAAGCTTTCTTT. As protein: CASSPVGTENTEAFF.

The genes are TRBV2 and TRBJ1-5; maybe TRBD1 (5 bases). V shed 6 bases and J shed 6 bases, with 12 bases lying between them. The CDR3 sequence is 13 residues long. The germline V gene encodes CDR1 SNHLY and CDR2 FYNNEI. The CDR3 DNA follows: TGTGCCAGCAGCCTGGGACGGTTTCAGCCCCAGCATTTT. Encoded protein: CASSLGRFQPQHF.

CDR3 bases: TGCGCCAGCAGCCAAGATCGGGGCAGAACTAATGAAAAACTGTTTTTT. Its protein is CASSQDRGRTNEKLFF. The rearrangement links TRBV4-3 to TRBJ1-4; possibly TRBD1 for D (5 bases). Germline CDR1 is LGHNA and CDR2 is YSLEER. Trimming took off 0 bases at V and 1 base at J, with 9 bases between the two ends. This CDR3 spans 16 amino acids.

This clone was seen only a few times. The chain couples TRBV30 to TRBJ1-2, with 8 bases fitting TRBD1. V was clipped by 3 bases and J by 5 bases; unmatched bases: 5. The CDR3 has 13 residues. CDR1 is GTSNPN, CDR2 SVGIG, per germline (reference sequence). The CDR3 DNA is TGTGCCTGGAGCCGGGACAGGCCGTATGGCTACACCTTC. It yields the protein CAWSRDRPYGYTF.

The chain uses TRBV27 and TRBJ1-2, with D uncertain. The V and J ends lost 4 bases and 0 bases respectively, with 12 bases between them. The CDR3 consists of 15 residues. The germline gives CDR1 MNHEY, CDR2 SMNVEV (reference sequence). The CDR3 DNA sequence: TGTGCCAGCAGTTCCGCGGGATTAGCTAACTATGGCTACACCTTC. This sequence encodes CASSSAGLANYGYTF.

The chain links TRBV19 to TRBJ2-2, with D possibly matching TRBD2 (7 bases). This CDR3 is 17 amino acids long. V lost 6 bases, J lost 0 bases, and 17 bases lay in between. From germline, CDR1 is LNHDA and CDR2 SQIVND (reference sequence). In nucleotides, the CDR3 is TGTGCCAGTAGCTTCACCGGCGGGGGCACGAACACCGGGGAGCTGTTTTTT. As protein: CASSFTGGGTNTGELFF.

This clone has a handful of counts. J is TRBJ1-6 and V is TRBV18; 9 nucleotides align to TRBD1. Per the germline V gene, CDR1 is KGHSH and CDR2 is LQKENI. Trimming took 5 bases from V and 7 from J; bases not matched to a gene: 9. The CDR3 spans 16 residues. The CDR3 DNA reads as TGTGCCAGCTCAACGGGGGGTGACAGGGGGAATTCACCCCTCCACTTT. Translated: CASSTGGDRGNSPLHF.

V gene TRBV19 combines with J gene TRBJ2-1; a weak D match, TRBD2 (6 bases). Deletions cut 7 bases from V and 7 bases from J, with 23 bases between. The germline V gene has CDR1 LNHDA and CDR2 SQIVND (reference sequence). The CDR3 extends over 16 amino acids. The chain's CDR3 is CASTPGTSPLLNEQFF. The CDR3 bases are TGTGCCAGTACCCCAGGGACTTCACCGCTTCTGAATGAGCAGTTCTTC.

This clone showed up just a few times. V and J are TRBV19 and TRBJ2-5; TRBD1 matches 10 bases. The germline gives CDR1 LNHDA, CDR2 SQIVND (reference sequence). V trimming: 3 bases; J trimming: 4 bases; junction bases outside the gene matches: 5. This CDR3 is built from 15 residues. The CDR3 here is CASSIWDRGSETQYF. CDR3 nucleotides: TGTGCCAGTAGTATTTGGGACAGGGGTTCAGAGACCCAGTACTTC.